This is a list of T cell receptor beta chains from one sample in a study of T-cell reconstitution after alpha-beta-depleted transplantation in children. MiXCR was run by TCRdb on the PCR reads, yielding one entry per CDR3 protein. The data show some 590,000 distinct CDR3 sequences, about 10% seen once. The sample consisted of PBMCs from the stem cell graft donor, taken from the stem cell graft. These receptors were obtained from a human donor who donated a stem cell graft to a child with acute myeloid leukemia. The CDR3 runs from the conserved cysteine through the conserved F or W. A D gene is named only where the DNA matches it firmly. Only part of the rows carry a size: once, few, many, or a class if the clone is expanded.

TRBV28,few,TRBD2,TRBJ2-2,CASSLPALAGRTGELFF,TGTGCCAGCAGTCTCCCCGCACTAGCGGGACGGACCGGGGAGCTGTTTTTT
TRBV24-1,-,TRBD1,TRBJ1-4,CATSDPPGTAKMGVAEKLFF,TGTGCCACCAGTGATCCACCCGGGACAGCAAAGATGGGAGTGGCTGAAAAACTGTTTTTT
TRBV20-1,-,-,TRBJ2-7,CSARYGAITYEQYF,TGCAGTGCTAGATACGGGGCTATAACATACGAGCAGTACTTC
TRBV29-1,few,-,TRBJ1-1,CSVESGEDTEAFF,TGCAGCGTTGAATCGGGCGAGGACACTGAAGCTTTCTTT
TRBV12-3/TRBV12-4,-,-,TRBJ1-3,CASRTLWSGNTIYF,TGTGCCAGCAGGACCCTTTGGTCTGGAAACACCATATATTTT
TRBV29-1,many,-,TRBJ1-3,CSVVDSGNTIYF,TGCAGCGTTGTAGACTCTGGAAACACCATATATTTT
TRBV19,few,-,TRBJ1-5,CASNKAGNQPQHF,TGTGCCAGTAATAAGGCGGGGAATCAGCCCCAGCATTTT
TRBV7-7,few,TRBD2,TRBJ2-1,CASSLESRGTSGYNEQFF,TGTGCTAGCAGCTTAGAGTCTAGGGGGACTAGCGGGTACAATGAGCAGTTCTTC
TRBV12-3/TRBV12-4,-,-,TRBJ2-2,CASSSAWKGDTGELFF,TGTGCCAGCAGTTCGGCGTGGAAGGGTGACACCGGGGAGCTGTTTTTT
TRBV29-1,-,-,TRBJ2-6,CSVLASGVDNVLTF,TGCAGCGTTTTGGCCTCAGGCGTTGACAACGTCCTGACTTTC
TRBV24-1,many,-,TRBJ1-6,CATSDGQTYNSPLHF,TGTGCCACCAGTGATGGTCAGACATATAATTCACCCCTCCACTTT
TRBV20-1,few,-,TRBJ2-7,CSAHTLSRDVDEQYF,TGCAGTGCCCACACTTTGTCCCGGGACGTCGACGAGCAGTACTTC
TRBV12-3/TRBV12-4,few,TRBD1,TRBJ2-5,CASSSGTGSDRANQYF,TGTGCCAGCAGTTCCGGGACAGGGTCGGACCGGGCAAACCAGTACTTC
TRBV20-1,-,-,TRBJ2-1,CCASPRTVNNEQFF,TGCTGTGCTAGTCCCCGGACAGTGAACAATGAGCAGTTCTTC
TRBV25-1,few,-,TRBJ2-7,CASSEVARLQQYF,TGTGCCAGCAGTGAAGTTGCCCGGCTTCAGCAGTACTTC
TRBV29-1,many,-,TRBJ2-6,CSVRDRISSGANVLTF,TGCAGCGTGCGGGACAGAATCAGCTCTGGGGCCAACGTCCTGACTTTC
TRBV28,many,-,TRBJ2-7,CASSTLGYEQYF,TGTGCCAGCAGTACCCTAGGGTACGAGCAGTACTTC
TRBV5-1,-,-,TRBJ1-1,CASSLKGFNTEAFF,TGCGCCAGCAGCTTGAAAGGATTCAACACTGAAGCTTTCTTT
TRBV12-3/TRBV12-4,-,-,TRBJ2-2,CASSSGARTGELFF,TGTGCCAGCAGTTCCGGGGCCCGCACCGGGGAGCTGTTTTTT
TRBV7-2,many,TRBD2,TRBJ2-7,CASSLVAGEYEQYF,TGTGCCAGCAGCTTAGTGGCGGGAGAATACGAGCAGTACTTC
TRBV7-8,few,-,TRBJ2-1,CASSVNPILTYNEQFF,TGTGCCAGCAGCGTCAACCCCATTTTGACCTACAATGAGCAGTTCTTC
TRBV5-1,-,-,TRBJ2-7,CASSLAGDPLAYEQYF,TGCGCCAGCAGCTTGGCCGGGGACCCACTCGCTTACGAGCAGTACTTC
TRBV29-1,many,TRBD2,TRBJ2-3,CSVEERETDTQYF,TGCAGCGTTGAGGAGCGGGAGACAGATACGCAGTATTTT
TRBV29-1,few,-,TRBJ2-2,CSGQGNGELFF,TGCAGCGGGCAGGGTAACGGGGAGCTGTTTTTT
TRBV28,few,TRBD2,TRBJ2-4,CASRLGRVGGNIQYF,TGTGCCAGCAGGCTTGGCAGGGTGGGAGGGAACATTCAGTACTTC
TRBV29-1,few,-,TRBJ2-3,CSVGPGRGSYTDTQYF,TGCAGCGTTGGTCCGGGCCGCGGGTCGTACACAGATACGCAGTATTTT
TRBV12-3/TRBV12-4,many,TRBD1,TRBJ1-2,CASSSQGVQSGGYTF,TGTGCCAGCAGCTCACAGGGGGTCCAATCGGGTGGCTACACCTTC
TRBV2,few,-,TRBJ2-3,CASSVFGLRDTDTQYF,TGTGCCAGCAGTGTTTTCGGCCTACGAGACACAGATACGCAGTATTTT
TRBV29-1,few,TRBD1,TRBJ1-2,CSATQGAGAGYTF,TGCAGCGCTACCCAGGGGGCAGGGGCCGGCTACACCTTC
TRBV5-6,few,-,TRBJ2-1,CASSSSTGEVVF,TGTGCCAGCAGCTCAAGTACGGGGGAAGTGGTCTTC
TRBV5-1,-,TRBD1,TRBJ1-2,CASSSTGTGKFYGYTF,TGCGCCAGCAGCAGTACCGGGACAGGGAAATTCTATGGCTACACCTTC
TRBV6-2/TRBV6-3,few,-,TRBJ2-1,CASSYLGLPSSYNEQFF,TGTGCCAGCAGTTACCTAGGACTACCAAGCTCCTACAATGAGCAGTTCTTC